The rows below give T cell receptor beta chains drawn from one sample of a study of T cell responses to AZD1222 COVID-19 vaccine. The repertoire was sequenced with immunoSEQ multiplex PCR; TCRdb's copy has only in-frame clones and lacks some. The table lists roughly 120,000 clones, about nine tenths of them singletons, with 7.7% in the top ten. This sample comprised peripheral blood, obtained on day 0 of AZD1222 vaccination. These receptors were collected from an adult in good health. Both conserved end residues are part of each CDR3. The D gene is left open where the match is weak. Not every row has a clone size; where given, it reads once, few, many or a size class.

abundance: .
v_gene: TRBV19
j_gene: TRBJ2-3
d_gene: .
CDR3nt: TGTGCCAGTAATGCACAGGGAGGCACAGATACGCAGTATTTT
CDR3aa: CASNAQGGTDTQYF

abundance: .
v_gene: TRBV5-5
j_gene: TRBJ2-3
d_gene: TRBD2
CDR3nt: TGTGCCAGCAGCTTGGCTCACCTAGCGGGAGGGCTTAAAGATACGCAGTATTTT
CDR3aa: CASSLAHLAGGLKDTQYF

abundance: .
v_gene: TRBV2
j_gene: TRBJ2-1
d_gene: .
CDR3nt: TGTGCCAGCAGTGCTCTACGGGTCGGAACCTACAATGAGCAGTTCTTC
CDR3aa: CASSALRVGTYNEQFF

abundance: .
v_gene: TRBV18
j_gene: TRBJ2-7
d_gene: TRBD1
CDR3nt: TGTGCCAGCTCACCAATTGGACAGGGGTCCTCCTACGAGCAGTACTTC
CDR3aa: CASSPIGQGSSYEQYF

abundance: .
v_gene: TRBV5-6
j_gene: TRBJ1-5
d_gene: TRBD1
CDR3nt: TGTGCCAGCAGCTCCGGGACAGGGATTAGCAATCAGCCCCAGCATTTT
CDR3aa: CASSSGTGISNQPQHF

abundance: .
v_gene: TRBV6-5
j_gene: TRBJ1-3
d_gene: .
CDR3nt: TGTGCCAGCAGTTTTGACGGCGGCCAGGGCATATATTTT
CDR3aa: CASSFDGGQGIYF

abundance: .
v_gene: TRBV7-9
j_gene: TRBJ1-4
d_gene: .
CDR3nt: TGTGCCAGCAGCCCCAGGGGAGAAAAACTGTTTTTT
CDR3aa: CASSPRGEKLFF

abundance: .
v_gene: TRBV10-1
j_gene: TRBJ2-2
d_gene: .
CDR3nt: TGCGCCAGCAGTGAGGGACAGACGAACACCGGGGAGCTGTTTTTT
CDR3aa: CASSEGQTNTGELFF

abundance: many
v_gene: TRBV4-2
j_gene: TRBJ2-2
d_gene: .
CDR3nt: TGTGCCAGCAGCCAAGATCCCGTCGGAGAAGATGGGAAGCTGTTTTTT
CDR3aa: CASSQDPVGEDGKLFF

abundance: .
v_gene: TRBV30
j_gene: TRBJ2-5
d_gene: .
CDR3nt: TGTGCCTGGAACCGGGACCCACGGGAGACCCAGTACTTC
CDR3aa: CAWNRDPRETQYF

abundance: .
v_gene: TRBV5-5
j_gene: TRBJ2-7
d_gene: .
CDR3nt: TGTGCCAGCAGCGGGAGGCACACCTCATACGAGCAGTACTTC
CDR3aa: CASSGRHTSYEQYF

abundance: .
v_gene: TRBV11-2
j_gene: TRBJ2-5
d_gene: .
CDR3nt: TGTGCCAGCAGCTCTGTCGGGGTGGAGACCCAGTACTTC
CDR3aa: CASSSVGVETQYF

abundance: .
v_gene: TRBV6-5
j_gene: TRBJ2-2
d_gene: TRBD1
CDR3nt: TGTGCCAGCTCACAGGGGTACACCGGGGAGCTGTTTTTT
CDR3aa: CASSQGYTGELFF

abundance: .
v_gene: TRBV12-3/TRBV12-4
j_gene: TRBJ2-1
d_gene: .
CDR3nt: TGTGCCAGCAAGGGACCCTACAATGAGCAGTTCTTC
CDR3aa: CASKGPYNEQFF

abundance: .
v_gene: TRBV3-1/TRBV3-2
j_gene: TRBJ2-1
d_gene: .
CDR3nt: TGTGCCAGCAGCCAGGTTCTAGCGACACGGCAGTTCTTC
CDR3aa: CASSQVLATRQFF

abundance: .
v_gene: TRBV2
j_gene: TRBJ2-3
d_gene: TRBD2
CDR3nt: TGTGCCAGCAGAATCCCCGGGACTAGTGGGGACACAGATACGCAGTATTTT
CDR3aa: CASRIPGTSGDTDTQYF

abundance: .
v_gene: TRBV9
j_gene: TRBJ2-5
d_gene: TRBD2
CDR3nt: TGTGCCAGCAGCGTAGGTACTAGCGGAACCCAAGAGACCCAGTACTTC
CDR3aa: CASSVGTSGTQETQYF

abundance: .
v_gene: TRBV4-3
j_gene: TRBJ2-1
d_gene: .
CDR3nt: TGCGCCAGCAGCCAAGACGCCGTCTCTGACTACAATGAGCAGTTCTTC
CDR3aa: CASSQDAVSDYNEQFF

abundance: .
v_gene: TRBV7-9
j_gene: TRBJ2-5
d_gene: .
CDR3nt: TGTGCCAGCAGCCCGGAGACAGCTTGGACATGGACCCAGTACTTC
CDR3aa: CASSPETAWTWTQYF

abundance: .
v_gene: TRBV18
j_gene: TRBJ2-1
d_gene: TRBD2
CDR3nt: TGTGCCAGCTCACCACCCGGGACTAGCGCTGTGCAGTTCTTC
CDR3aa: CASSPPGTSAVQFF

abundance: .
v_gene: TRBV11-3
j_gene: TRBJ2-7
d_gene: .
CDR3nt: TGTGCCAGCAGCTTAGGATCTGCGACGGCAGGACCCTACGAGCAGTACTTC
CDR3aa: CASSLGSATAGPYEQYF

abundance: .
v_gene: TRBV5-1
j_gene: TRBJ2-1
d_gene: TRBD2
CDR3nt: TGCGCCAGCAGCTTCCTCGCGGGAGGGTCCCCTTACAATGAGCAGTTCTTC
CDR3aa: CASSFLAGGSPYNEQFF

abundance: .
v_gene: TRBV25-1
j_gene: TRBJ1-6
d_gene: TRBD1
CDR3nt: TGTGCCAGCAGTGAATCTAGGTCTGGCGGGACAGTTAATTCACCCCTCCACTTT
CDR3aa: CASSESRSGGTVNSPLHF

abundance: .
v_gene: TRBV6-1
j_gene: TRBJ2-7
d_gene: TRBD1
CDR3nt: TGTGCCAGCAGTGAAGCCCCCGGGACAGGGGGCTACGAGCAGTACTTC
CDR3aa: CASSEAPGTGGYEQYF

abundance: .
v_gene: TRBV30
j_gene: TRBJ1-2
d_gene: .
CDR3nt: TGTGCCTGGAGTACCGGTGGGGGGAGGCTCCTATATGGCTACACCTTC
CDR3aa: CAWSTGGGRLLYGYTF

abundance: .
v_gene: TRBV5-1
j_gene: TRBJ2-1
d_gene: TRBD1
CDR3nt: TGCGCCAGCAGCTTGCAGGACAGGGGGCCAAATGAGCAGTTCTTC
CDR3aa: CASSLQDRGPNEQFF

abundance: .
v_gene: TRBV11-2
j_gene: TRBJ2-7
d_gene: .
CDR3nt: TGTGCCAGCAGCTTAGGGGGGAGTTCCTACGAGCAGTACTTC
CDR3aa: CASSLGGSSYEQYF

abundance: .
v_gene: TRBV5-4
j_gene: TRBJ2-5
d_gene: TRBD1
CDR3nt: TGTGCCTCCTCGGGACAGGGGGCGAGTGAGACCCAGTACTTC
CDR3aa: CASSGQGASETQYF

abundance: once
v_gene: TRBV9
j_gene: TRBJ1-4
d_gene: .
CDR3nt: TGTGCCAGCAGCCCCGGCGGTGGGAATGAAAAACTGTTTTTT
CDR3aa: CASSPGGGNEKLFF

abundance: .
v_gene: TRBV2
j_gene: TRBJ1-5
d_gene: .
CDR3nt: TGTGCCAGCAGAACAGGGTTTAATCAGCCCCAGCATTTT
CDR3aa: CASRTGFNQPQHF

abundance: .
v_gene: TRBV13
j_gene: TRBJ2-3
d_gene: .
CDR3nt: TGTGCCAGCAGCTTGTACTACCTGGCAGATACGCAGTATTTT
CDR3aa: CASSLYYLADTQYF

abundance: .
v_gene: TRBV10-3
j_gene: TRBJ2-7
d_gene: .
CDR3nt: TGTGCCATCCGGACACTGAGCTCCTACGAGCAGTACTTC
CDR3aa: CAIRTLSSYEQYF

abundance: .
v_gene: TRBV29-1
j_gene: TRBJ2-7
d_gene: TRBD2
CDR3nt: TGCAGCGTCGCCGGACTAGCGGGCTCCTACGAGCAGTACTTC
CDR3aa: CSVAGLAGSYEQYF

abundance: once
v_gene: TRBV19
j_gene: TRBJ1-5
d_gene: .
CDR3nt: TGTGCCAGTAGACCCGGGACGGCTCTAGGGCAGCCCCAGCATTTT
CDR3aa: CASRPGTALGQPQHF

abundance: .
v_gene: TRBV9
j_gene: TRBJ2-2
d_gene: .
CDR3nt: TGTGCCAGCAGCGTAGAGGTGGTCACCGGGGAGCTGTTTTTT
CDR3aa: CASSVEVVTGELFF

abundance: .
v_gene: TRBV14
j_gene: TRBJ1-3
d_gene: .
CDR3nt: TGTGCCAGCAGCCAAGCCCGGGACCGTCGCTCTGGAAACACCATATATTTT
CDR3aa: CASSQARDRRSGNTIYF

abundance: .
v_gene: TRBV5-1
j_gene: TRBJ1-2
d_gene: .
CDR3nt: TGCGCCAGCAGCTTGGGGGACCGGGATAATGTCTACACCTTC
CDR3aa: CASSLGDRDNVYTF

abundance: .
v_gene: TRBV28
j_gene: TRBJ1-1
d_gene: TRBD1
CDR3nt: TGTGCCAGCAGGGCCAGGGGGGGTGGGACTGAAGCTTTCTTT
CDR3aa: CASRARGGGTEAFF

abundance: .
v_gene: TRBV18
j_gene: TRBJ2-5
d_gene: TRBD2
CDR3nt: TGTGCCAGCTCACCCCAACTAGCGGCCCAAGAGACCCAGTACTTC
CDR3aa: CASSPQLAAQETQYF

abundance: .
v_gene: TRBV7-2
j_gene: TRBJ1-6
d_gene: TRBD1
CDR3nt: TGTGCCAGCAGCTTACGTTTCGCAGGGGGTCATTCACCCCTCCACTTT
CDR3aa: CASSLRFAGGHSPLHF

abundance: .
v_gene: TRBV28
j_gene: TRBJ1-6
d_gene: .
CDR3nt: TGTGCCAGCAGTTTCCCCGCACCAAACGGGGATTCACCCCTCCACTTT
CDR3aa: CASSFPAPNGDSPLHF

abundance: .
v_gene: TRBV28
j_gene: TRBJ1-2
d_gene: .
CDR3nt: TGTGCCAACATTCGGGCAGGTGGGGGCTACACCTTC
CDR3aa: CANIRAGGGYTF

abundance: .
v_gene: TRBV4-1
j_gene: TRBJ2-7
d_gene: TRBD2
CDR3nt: TGCGCCAGCAGCCGGACTAGCGGGAATTGGGAGCAGTACTTC
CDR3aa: CASSRTSGNWEQYF

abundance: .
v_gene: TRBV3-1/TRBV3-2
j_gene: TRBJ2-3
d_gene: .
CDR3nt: TGTGCCAGCAGCTCGCGCAGCAGCACAGATACGCAGTATTTT
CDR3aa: CASSSRSSTDTQYF

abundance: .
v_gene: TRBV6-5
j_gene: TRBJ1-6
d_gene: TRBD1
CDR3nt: TGTGCCAGCAGTTCTACCGGGACAGGGGATTCACCCCTCCACTTT
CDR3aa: CASSSTGTGDSPLHF

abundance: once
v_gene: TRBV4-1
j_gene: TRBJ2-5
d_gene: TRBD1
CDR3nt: TGCGCCAGCAGCCTCAAACCGGGACAGGTCCAAGAGACCCAGTACTTC
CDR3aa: CASSLKPGQVQETQYF

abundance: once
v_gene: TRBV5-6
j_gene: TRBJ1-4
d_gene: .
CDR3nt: TGTGCCAGCAGCCCTCAGGGGCAGGCGAAACTGTTTTTT
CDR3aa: CASSPQGQAKLFF